The sample holds one count of the clone carrying this TCR beta chain. In the original workflow: Using reference gene primer amplification, nucleated cell counts were estimated. Clones were read by immunoSEQ multiplex PCR, and TCRdb kept only the in-frame ones, dropping some. That table gives V, J and clone size, and the DNA gave D and trimming. Of 91,000 or so clones listed, 70% to 90% are singletons. This sample is drawn from a study of blood T cell repertoires in COVID-19. Overall study: Sources were T cells, B-cell-depleted T cells, or PBMCs; the material itself was cDNA or gDNA.

Germline V CDR1 and CDR2: MDHEN, SYDVKM. CDR3 length equals 16 residues. Trimming removed 4 bases from V and 6 bases from J; junction bases left unmatched: 13. Sequencing was carried out using peripheral blood. This clonotype was obtained from a woman between 55 and 75 years old in a cohort sampled during active or convalescent COVID-19. The V gene is TRBV28, the J gene TRBJ2-7; 9 bases map to TRBD2. The DNA for the CDR3 is TGTGCCAGCAGTTCCCAGGGACTAGCTGGGGAGCTCGAGCAGTACTTC. Amino acid sequence: CASSSQGLAGELEQYF.